The 31 T cell receptor beta chains below come from one sample, sequenced in a study of response to subunit inactivated influenza vaccine. TCRdb processed the RT-PCR reads anew with MiXCR; each CDR3 protein has one entry. The sample holds about 530,000 distinct CDR3 sequences, 10% to 15% seen once. The sample here was PBMCs from blood, taken on the day of vaccination. The receptors were gathered from a man aged 45-65 years who received an inactivated influenza vaccine.

This clonotype appeared many times. This sequence joins TRBV25-1 and TRBJ2-7; D uncertain. The CDR3 length is 10 residues. The germline V and J ends were trimmed by 4 bases and 4 bases, with 2 bases remaining between them. Germline V lookup: CDR1 MGHDK, CDR2 SYGVNS. The CDR3 here is CASSGYEQYF. CDR3 sequence (DNA): TGTGCCAGCAGTGGATACGAGCAGTACTTC.

This clonotype was counted ten times or more. This sequence joins TRBV12-3 or TRBV12-4 and TRBJ2-5; 8 bases match TRBD2. The CDR3 loop spans 13 amino acids. Losses at the gene ends were 5 bases for V and 3 bases for J; bases not matched to a gene: 2. The CDR3 nucleotides are TGTGCCAGCAGTGGACTAGCAGAAGAGACCCAGTACTTC. It is translated as CASSGLAEETQYF.

This clonotype was seen repeatedly, ten times or more. The chain joins TRBV20-1 to TRBJ2-7; the D gene is possibly TRBD2 (6 bases). Trimming removed 6 bases from V and 4 bases from J, with 16 bases in between. The CDR3 loop spans 13 amino acids. Germline CDR1 reads DFQATT; CDR2 reads SNEGSKA (reference sequence). CDR3: CSAPHQTSYEQYF. The CDR3 DNA reads as TGCAGTGCCCCGCACCAGACTAGTTACGAGCAGTACTTC.

This clonotype has just a few counts. V usage is TRBV27 and J usage is TRBJ2-7; 12 bases agree with TRBD2. This CDR3 has 18 amino acids. J lost 0 bases, V lost 6 bases, and 12 bases had no gene match. The germline V gene encodes CDR1 MNHEY and CDR2 SMNVEV (reference sequence). CDR3 bases: TGTGCCAGCAGCCCGGGACTAGCGGGTTCTCCCGGCTCCTACGAGCAGTACTTC. Translating gives CASSPGLAGSPGSYEQYF.

Ten or more counts support this clonotype. CDR3 nucleotides: TGCGCCAGCAGCCCTGAGGGGCGGGGGGGCCACAATGAGCAGTTCTTC. Its protein is CASSPEGRGGHNEQFF. The J gene is TRBJ2-1, the V gene TRBV5-1; the match to TRBD2 covers 9 bases. Trimming took 4 bases from V and 5 from J; bases not matched to a gene: 10. CDR1 and CDR2 from the germline V gene are SGHRS and YFSETQ. The CDR3 runs 16 residues.

This clonotype was seen only a few times. This sequence joins TRBV29-1 and TRBJ2-3; D is undetermined. The V gene lost 3 bases and the J gene lost 0 bases, with 13 bases spanning the gap. The CDR3 contains 15 residues. Germline CDR1 is SQVTM and CDR2 is ANQGSEA. The CDR3 reads CSVEKGISSTDTQYF. The CDR3 bases are TGCAGCGTTGAGAAGGGAATCTCTAGCACAGATACGCAGTATTTT.

The gene calls are TRBV18 and TRBJ2-7; no definite D call. The V gene lost 0 bases and the J gene lost 0 bases, with 12 bases spanning the gap. In germline, CDR1 is KGHSH, CDR2 LQKENI. CDR3 length equals 16 residues. The CDR3 loop is CASSPPMKGSSYEQYF. The CDR3, as DNA: TGTGCCAGCTCACCACCGATGAAGGGAAGCTCCTACGAGCAGTACTTC.

This clonotype was counted only a few times. The chain recombines TRBV2 with TRBJ2-5; 9 positions agree with TRBD1. Per the germline V gene, CDR1 is SNHLY and CDR2 is FYNNEI. With 0 bases clipped from V and 5 bases from J, the junction kept 7 bases outside the gene matches. This CDR3 contains 16 residues. The chain's CDR3 is CASSEANRGRFETQYF. The CDR3 nucleotides read TGTGCCAGCAGTGAAGCGAACAGGGGGCGCTTCGAGACCCAGTACTTC.

This sequence joins TRBV15 and TRBJ1-5, with no clear D. CDR1 is LNHNV and CDR2 is YYDKDF in the germline V gene (reference sequence). V lost 5 bases, J lost 4 bases, and 15 bases lay in between. CDR3 length: 15 amino acids. CDR3 nucleotides: TGTGCCACCAGCCCACATTACTCATCTAATCAGCCCCAGCATTTT. Encoded protein: CATSPHYSSNQPQHF. Combining the CDR3 with reference TRBV15 and TRBJ1-5 gives the whole variable domain DAMVIQNPRYQVTQFGKPVTLSCSQTLNHNVMYWYQQKSSQAPKLLFHYYDKDFNNEADTPDNFQSRRPNTSFCFLDIRSPGLGDTAMYLCATSPHYSSNQPQHFGDGTRLSIL.

The chain recombines TRBV9 with TRBJ2-1, with 16 bases matching TRBD2. CDR1 and CDR2 (germline): SGDLS, YYNGEE. V was pared by 0 bases and J by 9 bases, with 6 bases of the junction left unmatched. The CDR3 contains 17 residues. This CDR3 reads CASSVGGLAGGPSEQFF. The CDR3 DNA is TGTGCCAGCAGCGTAGGGGGACTAGCGGGAGGGCCGAGTGAGCAGTTCTTC.

The table lists this clonotype with a few counts. V is TRBV7-2 and J is TRBJ2-5; D is unclear. Between the trimmed V and J ends, which lost 5 bases and 5 bases, there was a span of 15 bases. CDR1 is SGHTA, CDR2 FQGNSA, per germline. The CDR3 loop spans 14 amino acids. The CDR3, as DNA: TGTGCCAGCAGCACAAGCGCGCCCAGCGAGACCCAGTACTTC. Residues: CASSTSAPSETQYF.

This clonotype was seen a few times. This chain uses TRBV10-3 with TRBJ1-1, with TRBD1 identical over 7 bases. After removal of 5 bases from V and 5 bases from J, the junction contained 8 bases not matched to a gene. The V gene's germline CDR1 is ENHRY and CDR2 SYGVKD. The CDR3 consists of 14 residues. The CDR3 loop reads CAISSRGRETEAFF. As DNA, the CDR3 is TGTGCCATCAGTTCCAGGGGGAGGGAAACTGAAGCTTTCTTT.

The chain has TRBV29-1 and TRBJ2-1; 8 bases are a match to TRBD2. Germline CDR1 is SQVTM and CDR2 is ANQGSEA. The CDR3 runs to 15 residues. V was clipped by 4 bases and J by 8 bases; unmatched bases: 13. The CDR3 DNA sequence: TGCAGCGTTGGACTAGCGTTCGGTATGGTGGATGAGCAGTTCTTC. Protein: CSVGLAFGMVDEQFF.

This clonotype was counted only a few times. It may be a read error: a sequence one base away is much more abundant. The genes are TRBV6-2 or TRBV6-3 and TRBJ1-1; D unclear. Germline CDR1 and CDR2: MNHEY and SVGEGT. V was trimmed by 4 bases and J by 0 bases, leaving 9 bases between them. The CDR3 contains 14 residues. The CDR3 DNA follows: TGTGCCAGCAGTTTTGAGCAGATGAACACTGAAGCTTTCTTT. As protein: CASSFEQMNTEAFF.

V usage is TRBV12-3 or TRBV12-4 and J usage is TRBJ2-7; TRBD1 is a possible D gene (6 bases). V was pared by 3 bases and J by 5 bases, with 17 bases between. CDR3 length equals 15 residues. The CDR3 DNA is TGTGCCAGCAGTTTCAGGCAGGGGTTTTCCAACGAGCAGTACTTC. Its translation is CASSFRQGFSNEQYF.

This clonotype was counted only a few times. This chain uses TRBV20-1 with TRBJ1-6; D is possibly TRBD1 (6 bases). The CDR3 spans 15 residues. Between the trimmed V and J ends, which lost 8 bases and 1 base, there was a span of 15 bases. CDR1 is DFQATT, CDR2 SNEGSKA, per germline (reference sequence). As DNA, the CDR3 is TGCAGTCCACAGGGCTTAGGGTCCTATAATTCACCCCTCCACTTT. Encoded protein: CSPQGLGSYNSPLHF.

This clonotype was detected many times. The chain uses TRBV18 and TRBJ2-1, with TRBD2 matching 12 bases. Germline values: CDR1 KGHSH, CDR2 LQKENI. Germline trimming cut 3 bases from V and 0 bases from J; bases unmatched to any gene: 3. There are 17 residues in the CDR3. The CDR3 here is CASSPTSGGFSYNEQFF. In nucleotides, the CDR3 is TGTGCCAGCTCACCCACTAGCGGGGGGTTCTCCTACAATGAGCAGTTCTTC.

The chain joins TRBV29-1 to TRBJ1-2; 7 bases map to TRBD1. V shed 5 bases, J shed 3 bases, and the junction held 3 bases outside the gene matches. This CDR3 is 12 amino acids long. Looked up from germline, CDR1 is SQVTM and CDR2 is ANQGSEA. The CDR3 reads CSVRGTDYGYTF. The CDR3 DNA follows: TGCAGCGTTCGCGGGACAGACTATGGCTACACCTTC.

There are a few counts of this clonotype. J is TRBJ2-5 and V is TRBV12-3 or TRBV12-4, with no clear D. V dropped 2 bases and J dropped 0 bases, with 10 bases sitting between them. This CDR3 spans 15 amino acids. For the CDR3, the DNA is TGTGCCAGCAGTTTATTCTTGACAAACCAAGAGACCCAGTACTTC. It specifies CASSLFLTNQETQYF.

As DNA, the CDR3 is TGTGCCTGGAGATATAGCGGGGGCTTTTCCTACGAGCAGTACTTC. It translates to CAWRYSGGFSYEQYF. The chain employs TRBV30 and TRBJ2-7; 9 positions agree with TRBD2. The CDR3 consists of 15 residues. Germline values: CDR1 GTSNPN, CDR2 SVGIG (reference sequence). Trimming took 3 bases from V and 1 from J; bases not matched to a gene: 7.

This clonotype has only a few counts. This sequence joins TRBV12-3 or TRBV12-4 and TRBJ2-1, with D unresolved. The CDR3 is made up of 13 amino acids. Trimming removed 2 bases at V and 4 bases at J, with 6 bases between. The CDR3, as DNA: TGTGCCAGCAGTTTATTCCAGTACAATGAGCAGTTCTTC. Amino acids: CASSLFQYNEQFF.

There are many counts of this clonotype. V is TRBV7-8 and J is TRBJ2-5; D assignment may be TRBD1 or TRBD2 (5 bases each). The CDR3 runs 15 residues. The germline V and J ends were trimmed by 5 bases and 3 bases, with 16 bases remaining between them. Germline V CDR1 and CDR2: SGHVS, FQNEAQ. The CDR3 is CASSPPLRGEETQYF. CDR3 bases: TGTGCCAGCAGCCCCCCCCTGAGGGGCGAAGAGACCCAGTACTTC.

This clonotype was detected many times. The V gene is TRBV29-1, the J gene TRBJ2-1; D possibly corresponds to TRBD2 (5 bases). CDR3 length equals 9 residues. CDR1 is SQVTM and CDR2 is ANQGSEA in the germline V gene. Trimming pared 3 bases from V and 15 bases from J, leaving 9 bases between. CDR3 sequence: CSVETNRFF. CDR3 sequence (DNA): TGCAGCGTTGAGACTAATCGGTTCTTC.

This chain connects TRBV27 to TRBJ2-1, with D possibly TRBD2 on 5 matching bases. The CDR3 runs 16 residues. Per the germline V gene, CDR1 is MNHEY and CDR2 is SMNVEV (reference sequence). The V end was cut by 3 bases, the J end by 0 bases, with 12 bases between. CDR3 DNA: TGTGCCAGCAGTTTTAGTTCTGGGAGCTCCTACAATGAGCAGTTCTTC. Amino acid sequence: CASSFSSGSSYNEQFF.

This clonotype was seen only a few times. V is TRBV9 and J is TRBJ2-1; D might be TRBD1 (5 bases). This CDR3 has 17 residues. V was clipped by 0 bases and J by 0 bases, with 13 bases between them. CDR1 and CDR2 from the germline V gene are SGDLS and YYNGEE. DNA for the CDR3: TGTGCCAGCAGCGTAGGAACAGGCGCGAGCTCCTACAATGAGCAGTTCTTC. It codes for CASSVGTGASSYNEQFF.

Concerning this clonotype: This may stem from a read error, because a much larger clone lies one nucleotide away. The chain couples TRBV3-1 to TRBJ1-2; D call uncertain. The CDR3 contains 11 residues. Germline-derived CDR1 and CDR2 are LGHDT and YNNKEL (reference sequence). This CDR3 is CASSSVYAYTF. The CDR3 DNA reads as TGTGCCAGCAGCTCCGTCTATGCCTACACCTTC. Variable domain in full (rest from reference TRBV3-1 and TRBJ1-2): DTAVSQTPKYLVTQMGNDKSIKCEQNLGHDTMYWYKQDSKKFLKIMFSYNNKELIINETVPNRFSPKSPDKAHLNLHINSLELGDSAVYFCASSSVYAYTFGSGTRLTVV.

The J gene is TRBJ2-1, the V gene TRBV7-9; D could derive from TRBD1 or TRBD2 (5 bases each). The CDR3 contains 14 residues. The V gene's germline CDR1 is SEHNR and CDR2 FQNEAQ (reference sequence). Trimming removed 2 bases at V and 6 bases at J, with 11 bases between. The CDR3 coding sequence is TGTGCCAGCAGCTTAACAACCGGGACCAATGAGCAGTTCTTC. Protein: CASSLTTGTNEQFF.

The chain is built from TRBV20-1 and TRBJ1-5; no firm D call. The germline gives CDR1 DFQATT, CDR2 SNEGSKA (reference sequence). There are 13 residues in the CDR3. The germline V and J ends were trimmed by 0 bases and 7 bases, with 10 bases remaining between them. The CDR3 coding sequence is TGCAGTGCTAGAGATGAATGGGGACAGCCCCAGCATTTT. It translates to CSARDEWGQPQHF.

This clonotype was counted a few times. The chain links TRBV3-1 to TRBJ1-2; D not certain. The V gene lost 1 base and the J gene lost 5 bases, with 8 bases spanning the gap. CDR1 is LGHDT and CDR2 is YNNKEL in the germline V gene (reference sequence). The CDR3 is made up of 13 amino acids. The CDR3 bases are TGTGCCAGCAGCCAAGCCGCGGGGTATGGCTACACCTTC. Translation gives CASSQAAGYGYTF.

There are a few counts of this clonotype. The chain links TRBV5-8 to TRBJ2-7; D remains unclear. CDR3 length equals 15 residues. CDR1 and CDR2 from the germline V gene are SGHTS and YDEGEE. V lost 1 base to trimming and J lost 0 bases, with 11 bases between them. The CDR3 DNA reads as TGTGCCAGCAGCTTGAACCCTACCAGCTCCTACGAGCAGTACTTC. It yields the protein CASSLNPTSSYEQYF.

Remarks on this clonotype: An end of the junction differs from the germline gene, which may be a read error. The CDR3, as DNA: TGCACCAGCAGCCAAGTAGCGGGGAGTTCCTACAATGAGCAGTTCTTC. Its translation: CTSSQVAGSSYNEQFF. The chain couples TRBV4-3 to TRBJ2-1; 8 bases line up with TRBD2. This CDR3 comprises 16 residues. In germline, CDR1 is LGHNA, CDR2 YSLEER.